These T cell receptor beta chains were read from a single sample in a study of T cell responses to AZD1222 COVID-19 vaccine. Measured with immunoSEQ multiplex PCR; TCRdb has only the in-frame clones, and not every one. The table has around 130,000 clones, around 89% seen once; the top ten hold about 9.9%. Material: peripheral blood, obtained 28 days after the second AZD1222 dose. These receptors all stem from an adult who received the AZD1222 COVID-19 vaccine. Both conserved end residues are part of each CDR3. The D gene is left open where the match is weak. Rows give clone size only sometimes, using once, few, many, or a class for an expanded clone.

clone size: once; D gene: TRBD2; J gene: TRBJ2-5; V gene: TRBV6-2/TRBV6-3; CDR3 protein: CASSYGTSGRGETQYF; CDR3 DNA: TGTGCCAGCAGTTACGGGACTAGCGGGAGAGGAGAGACCCAGTACTTC
clone size: -; D gene: TRBD1; J gene: TRBJ1-3; V gene: TRBV6-5; CDR3 protein: CASRAGQGMRNTIYF; CDR3 DNA: TGTGCCAGCAGAGCGGGACAGGGGATGCGAAACACCATATATTTT
clone size: once; D gene: -; J gene: TRBJ1-6; V gene: TRBV6-5; CDR3 protein: CASSYGTGGSPLHF; CDR3 DNA: TGTGCCAGCAGTTACGGGACCGGGGGTTCACCCCTCCACTTT
clone size: -; D gene: -; J gene: TRBJ1-2; V gene: TRBV18; CDR3 protein: CASSPSQGMGYTF; CDR3 DNA: TGTGCCAGCTCACCCTCCCAGGGGATGGGCTACACCTTC
clone size: once; D gene: TRBD2; J gene: TRBJ2-7; V gene: TRBV27; CDR3 protein: CASRRRAGTSASYEQYF; CDR3 DNA: TGTGCCAGCAGACGCCGGGCCGGGACTAGCGCTTCCTACGAGCAGTACTTC
clone size: -; D gene: -; J gene: TRBJ1-5; V gene: TRBV7-3; CDR3 protein: CASSLAPGQPQHF; CDR3 DNA: TGTGCCAGCAGCTTAGCCCCCGGGCAGCCCCAGCATTTT
clone size: -; D gene: -; J gene: TRBJ1-1; V gene: TRBV27; CDR3 protein: CASRKNTEAFF; CDR3 DNA: TGTGCCAGCAGAAAGAACACTGAAGCTTTCTTT
clone size: -; D gene: -; J gene: TRBJ1-3; V gene: TRBV30; CDR3 protein: CAWSTRVVGNTIYF; CDR3 DNA: TGTGCCTGGAGCACGAGGGTGGTCGGAAACACCATATATTTT
clone size: -; D gene: -; J gene: TRBJ2-5; V gene: TRBV20-1; CDR3 protein: CGEQETQYF; CDR3 DNA: TGCGGGGAACAAGAGACCCAGTACTTC
clone size: -; D gene: TRBD1; J gene: TRBJ1-6; V gene: TRBV2; CDR3 protein: CASSKTGGDSPLHF; CDR3 DNA: TGTGCCAGCAGTAAGACAGGGGGAGACTCACCCCTCCACTTT
clone size: -; D gene: -; J gene: TRBJ2-7; V gene: TRBV4-1; CDR3 protein: CASSQGAVSSSYEQYF; CDR3 DNA: TGCGCCAGCAGCCAAGGGGCAGTTTCAAGCTCCTACGAGCAGTACTTC
clone size: -; D gene: -; J gene: TRBJ1-3; V gene: TRBV29-1; CDR3 protein: CSVAYSSGNTIYF; CDR3 DNA: TGCAGCGTTGCTTACAGCTCTGGAAACACCATATATTTT
clone size: -; D gene: -; J gene: TRBJ1-2; V gene: TRBV5-1; CDR3 protein: CASSFAQTNYGYTF; CDR3 DNA: TGCGCCAGCAGCTTCGCCCAGACAAACTATGGCTACACCTTC
clone size: -; D gene: -; J gene: TRBJ1-5; V gene: TRBV5-6; CDR3 protein: CASSLGGRLRQHF; CDR3 DNA: TGTGCCAGCAGCTTGGGAGGTCGGCTGCGCCAGCATTTT
clone size: -; D gene: -; J gene: TRBJ2-3; V gene: TRBV9; CDR3 protein: CASSVSAISSTDTQYF; CDR3 DNA: TGTGCCAGCAGCGTATCAGCGATATCTAGCACAGATACGCAGTATTTT
clone size: -; D gene: TRBD1; J gene: TRBJ1-1; V gene: TRBV11-2; CDR3 protein: CASSSPRQGGTEAFF; CDR3 DNA: TGTGCCAGCAGCTCCCCCCGACAGGGAGGAACTGAAGCTTTCTTT
clone size: -; D gene: -; J gene: TRBJ2-1; V gene: TRBV16; CDR3 protein: CASSELGEENEQFF; CDR3 DNA: TGTGCCAGCAGCGAATTGGGGGAAGAGAATGAGCAGTTCTTC
clone size: -; D gene: -; J gene: TRBJ1-1; V gene: TRBV2; CDR3 protein: CATHEGGKNTEAFF; CDR3 DNA: TGTGCCACCCACGAGGGAGGCAAGAACACTGAAGCTTTCTTT
clone size: few; D gene: -; J gene: TRBJ2-2; V gene: TRBV2; CDR3 protein: CASSSGFTGELFF; CDR3 DNA: TGTGCCAGCAGTTCTGGCTTCACCGGGGAGCTGTTTTTT
clone size: few; D gene: -; J gene: TRBJ1-5; V gene: TRBV18; CDR3 protein: CASSPRGGNQPQHF; CDR3 DNA: TGTGCCAGCTCACCACGGGGAGGCAATCAGCCCCAGCATTTT
clone size: -; D gene: -; J gene: TRBJ1-2; V gene: TRBV12-3/TRBV12-4; CDR3 protein: CASSFRGGYGYTF; CDR3 DNA: TGTGCCAGCAGTTTTAGGGGTGGGTATGGCTACACCTTC
clone size: -; D gene: -; J gene: TRBJ1-2; V gene: TRBV30; CDR3 protein: CAWSVTGSGYTF; CDR3 DNA: TGTGCCTGGAGTGTAACAGGGTCCGGCTACACCTTC
clone size: -; D gene: TRBD2; J gene: TRBJ2-7; V gene: TRBV19; CDR3 protein: CASSLSGRAQDEQYF; CDR3 DNA: TGTGCCAGTAGTTTAAGCGGGAGGGCCCAAGACGAGCAGTACTTC
clone size: -; D gene: -; J gene: TRBJ2-7; V gene: TRBV12-3/TRBV12-4; CDR3 protein: CASSYQNSYEQYF; CDR3 DNA: TGTGCCAGCAGTTACCAAAACAGCTACGAGCAGTACTTC
clone size: -; D gene: -; J gene: TRBJ1-5; V gene: TRBV24-1; CDR3 protein: CATSDLGQPQHF; CDR3 DNA: TGTGCCACCAGTGATTTAGGTCAGCCCCAGCATTTT
clone size: -; D gene: TRBD2; J gene: TRBJ2-2; V gene: TRBV9; CDR3 protein: CASSPTSGALSGELFF; CDR3 DNA: TGTGCCAGCAGCCCAACTAGCGGGGCTTTATCTGGGGAGCTGTTTTTT